Listed below are T cell receptor beta chains from one sample, sequenced in a study of T-cell memory formation after mild COVID-19. MiXCR, applied by TCRdb to the 5' RACE reads, yields one record per CDR3 protein. The data hold 200,000 to 250,000 distinct CDR3 sequences, with 16% observed a single time. The sample was PBMCs or a T cell subset sorted from them (not recorded which). The source of these receptors is a young man who had mild COVID-19 (a few samples of this study predate the infection). Cell type and time point are not known. CDR3s include the opening cysteine and the closing phenylalanine or tryptophan. D genes are given only for firm matches. Clone size is given for some rows only: seen once, a few or many times, or a class if the clone is expanded.

TRBJ2-5 few NA TRBV5-1 TGCGCCAGCAGCTTGGGGGGGAACCAAGAGACCCAGTACTTC CASSLGGNQETQYF
TRBJ2-3 NA TRBD2 TRBV7-2 TGTGCCAGCAGCTTAGTCGTAGGACTAGCGGGCACAGATACGCAGTGTTTT CASSLVVGLAGTDTQCF
TRBJ2-2 many NA TRBV4-3 TGCGCCAGCAGCCAAGAGTCCAGGGCCACCGGGGAGCTGTTTTTT CASSQESRATGELFF
TRBJ2-3 few TRBD1 TRBV9 TGTGCCAGCAGCGTAGACCGGACAGGGGCGAGAGATACGCAGTATTTT CASSVDRTGARDTQYF
TRBJ2-3 many NA TRBV7-9 TGTGCCAGCAACCCCGGGGACGGGGGCCGGGCAGATACGCAGTATTTT CASNPGDGGRADTQYF
TRBJ2-3 once TRBD1 TRBV11-2 TGTGCCAGCAGCTCCTGGGACAGCTCCACAGATACGCAGTATTTT CASSSWDSSTDTQYF
TRBJ2-1 few TRBD2 TRBV14 TGTGCCAGCAGCCCCGGGCCCGGGCTAGCGGGGGCTAATGAGCAGTTCTTC CASSPGPGLAGANEQFF
TRBJ2-3 few TRBD1 TRBV7-3 TGTGCCAGCAGTTACCTAGGGGGCACTAGCACAGATACGCAGTATTTT CASSYLGGTSTDTQYF
TRBJ1-1 NA NA TRBV18 TGTGCCAGCTCCCCAGGCAGAGGGGGTGAAGAGGTCTTT CASSPGRGGEEVF
TRBJ1-1 few NA TRBV20-1 TGCAGTGCTAGCCGCCAGAACACTGAAGCTTTCTTT CSASRQNTEAFF
TRBJ2-3 NA TRBD2 TRBV20-1 TGCAGTGCTGAACCGGGACTAGCGGGGGCCCTCACAGATACGCAGTATTTT CSAEPGLAGALTDTQYF
TRBJ2-3 few NA TRBV12-3/TRBV12-4 TGTGCCAGCAGTTCCCAATCTCTAGATACGCAGTATTTT CASSSQSLDTQYF
TRBJ1-3 NA NA TRBV29-1 TGCAGCGTAGGGGGTAACCCTGGAAACACCATATATTTT CSVGGNPGNTIYF
TRBJ2-2 few NA TRBV5-6 TGTGCCAGCAGCTCGTGGTTTCACGGGGAGCTGTTTTTT CASSSWFHGELFF
TRBJ1-2 NA NA TRBV5-4 TGTGCCAGCAGCTTCGGGGGAGGCTATGGCTACACCTTC CASSFGGGYGYTF
TRBJ2-3 NA TRBD2 TRBV4-2 TGTGCCAGCAGCCAAGTGGGGGCTAGCGGGACAGATACGCAGTATTTT CASSQVGASGTDTQYF
TRBJ1-2 NA NA TRBV6-6 TGTGCCAGCAGTTCCTCAGACAGGCCTGGAGGCTACACCTTC CASSSSDRPGGYTF
TRBJ1-1 NA TRBD1 TRBV7-2 TGTGCCAGCAGCCCCCGACAGGGCGGCACTGAAGCTTTCTTT CASSPRQGGTEAFF
TRBJ1-2 few NA TRBV7-2 TGTGCCAGCCGTGATACCTATGGCTACACCTTC CASRDTYGYTF
TRBJ1-2 few NA TRBV10-3 TGTGCCATCAGTGGTGGGAACTATGGCTACACCTTC CAISGGNYGYTF
TRBJ1-5 few NA TRBV5-1 TGCGCCAGCCGACAGGACGGGGGAAGCAATCAGCCCCAGCATTTT CASRQDGGSNQPQHF
TRBJ2-2 NA NA TRBV7-2 TGTGCCAGCAGCTTAGGACACGCAGTAACCGGGGAGCTGTTTTTT CASSLGHAVTGELFF
TRBJ1-5 NA TRBD1 TRBV18 TGTGCCAGCTCACCAATGACAGGGTCAGGTCAGCCCCAGCATTTT CASSPMTGSGQPQHF
TRBJ1-2 NA NA TRBV11-2 TGTGCCAGCAGCGTACCCTCAGGGTCGCATTACTTC CASSVPSGSHYF
TRBJ2-2 NA TRBD2 TRBV3-1 TGTGCCAGCAGCCCCCGACTAGCGGGGGGTTTGCTGTTTTTT CASSPRLAGGLLFF
TRBJ2-7 few NA TRBV4-3 TGCGCCAGCAGCCCAGATTTAAACGAGCAGTACTTC CASSPDLNEQYF
TRBJ1-2 NA NA TRBV4-1 TGCGCCAGCAGCCAAGGGCCGGGGAGCGGGGGCTACACCTTC CASSQGPGSGGYTF
TRBJ2-3 many NA TRBV5-1 TGCGCCAGCAGCTTTGGGGGAATGAGCACAGATACGCAGTATTTT CASSFGGMSTDTQYF
TRBJ2-1 NA NA TRBV5-6 TGTGCCAGCAGCTTGTCTCCGGAAAATGAGCAGTTCTTC CASSLSPENEQFF
TRBJ1-1 few NA TRBV14 TGTGCCAGCAGCCAAGATCCGGGACACCGGAACACTGAAGCTTTCTTT CASSQDPGHRNTEAFF
TRBJ2-7 NA NA TRBV20-1 TGCAGTGCTAGTGGTGGGCCCTACGAGCAGTACTTC CSASGGPYEQYF
TRBJ2-5 few NA TRBV5-1 TGCGCCAGCAGCCTAGTAGGGGGTGCCGCTAGTGGGGCCCAGTACTTC CASSLVGGAASGAQYF
TRBJ1-2 few NA TRBV29-1 TGCAGCGTTGAGAGTTCGGGCTACACCTTC CSVESSGYTF
TRBJ1-2 few NA TRBV6-5 TGTGCCAGCAGTTACTCCCAGGTCAACTATGGCTACACCTTC CASSYSQVNYGYTF
TRBJ1-2 few NA TRBV7-9 TGTGCCAGCAGCTTAGCAGTTTTAAACTATGGCTACACCTTC CASSLAVLNYGYTF
TRBJ2-5 many NA TRBV6-2/TRBV6-3 TGTGCCAGCAGTACGGAGGGGGGTATGGAGACCCAGTACTTC CASSTEGGMETQYF
TRBJ2-5 NA NA TRBV10-3 TGTGCCATCGGCTCTACGACCCGAGGAGAAGAGACCCAGTACTTC CAIGSTTRGEETQYF
TRBJ2-2 NA NA TRBV19 TGTGCCAGTATACCGGGACACATGAACACCGGGGAGCTGTTTTTT CASIPGHMNTGELFF
TRBJ1-1 few NA TRBV10-3 TGTGCCATCAGGAGGGGAATCCCGAACACTGAAGCTTTCTTT CAIRRGIPNTEAFF
TRBJ2-6 NA NA TRBV20-1 TGCAGTGCTCCCGATGGGGGTGCCTCTGGGGCCAACGTCCTGACTTTC CSAPDGGASGANVLTF
TRBJ1-6 few TRBD1 TRBV5-1 TGCGCCAGCAGCCAAACAGACAGGGACTCACCCCTCCACTTT CASSQTDRDSPLHF
TRBJ2-3 NA TRBD2 TRBV6-6 TGTGCCAGCAGTTACGCTAGCGGGGAAACAGATACGCAGTATTTT CASSYASGETDTQYF